One sample yielded the 27 T cell receptor beta chains listed below, sequenced in a study of immune evolution from preneoplasia to lung adenocarcinoma (dated by TCRdb to 2020 to 2022). The library was produced with the immunoSEQ multiplex PCR assay. TCRdb took this table from immuneACCESS and kept in-frame rearrangements with V and J called. Such tables lack part of the clones; where checked against another copy, unresolved V genes explain under half of the gap, and the rest is unexplained. The sample table records several thousand clones; over 75% of these occur just once. About 14% of the sample comes from the top ten. The sequenced sample consisted of FFPE normal lung tissue adjacent to the tumor. The receptor set was obtained from a person between 45 and 75 years old with lung adenocarcinoma.

The chain uses TRBV30 and TRBJ1-1; a weak D match, TRBD1 (5 bases). With 3 bases removed from V and 7 bases from J, the gap between germline ends came to 9 bases. The length of the CDR3 is 11 residues. Germline loops: CDR1 GTSNPN, CDR2 SVGIG (reference sequence). The CDR3 is CAWRRQNEAFF. CDR3 nucleotide sequence: TGTGCCTGGAGGAGACAGAATGAAGCTTTCTTT. Based on the CDR3 plus reference TRBV30 and TRBJ1-1, the full variable domain is SQTIHQWPATLVQPVGSPLSLECTVEGTSNPNLYWYRQAAGRGLQLLFYSVGIGQISSEVPQNLSASRPQDRQFILSSKKLLLSDSGFYLCAWRRQNEAFFGQGTRLTVV.

The chain is built from TRBV5-1 and TRBJ1-1; 7 bases are shared with TRBD1. Germline assignment: CDR1 SGHRS and CDR2 YFSETQ. V dropped 0 bases and J dropped 1; count of bases not matched to a gene: 6. CDR3 length equals 16 residues. Here the CDR3 DNA reads TGCGCCAGCAGCTTGGCTACAGGGGCGTCGAACACTGAAGCTTTCTTT. It codes for CASSLATGASNTEAFF.

Remarks on this clone: Relative to the germline gene, one junction end is altered; a read error may explain this. The chain employs TRBV11-2 and TRBJ2-1; possible D gene TRBD1, 6 bases. Germline V gene data show CDR1 as SGHAT and CDR2 as FQNNGV. The CDR3 loop spans 16 amino acids. CDR3 sequence (DNA): TGTACCAGCAGCTTCGCGACAGGTACCTCTTTGTATGAGCAGTTCTTC. It specifies CTSSFATGTSLYEQFF.

The chain recombines TRBV4-1 with TRBJ2-3; no clear D. Germline CDR1 MGHRA, CDR2 YSYEKL. This CDR3 is 16 amino acids long. Trimming stripped 0 bases from V and 1 base from J, with 11 bases between. This CDR3 reads CASSQDLGFGTDTQYF. CDR3 DNA: TGCGCCAGCAGCCAAGATCTCGGTTTTGGCACAGATACGCAGTATTTT.

V and J are TRBV12-5 and TRBJ2-1; D unclear. The CDR3 extends over 14 amino acids. V lost 1 base and J lost 8, with 12 bases in between. Germline CDR1 reads LGHNT; CDR2 reads FRNRAP. As DNA, the CDR3 is TGTGCTAGTGGTTTGGGTGGTGGTATCGATGAGCAGTTCTTC. This translates into CASGLGGGIDEQFF.

This chain connects TRBV1 to TRBJ1-1; the table calls TRBD1, which could not be checked here. TRBV1 is described as a pseudogene. The CDR3 consists of 14 residues. In DNA form, the CDR3 reads TGCACCAGCAGCCTCGCCCCCTCAGTCGCTGAAGCTTTCTTT. Protein sequence: CTSSLAPSVAEAFF.

This clone is judged large. The gene calls are TRBV6-1 and TRBJ2-2; 9 bases are a match to TRBD2. Looked up from germline, CDR1 is MNHNS and CDR2 is SASEGT. V was pared by 9 bases and J by 3 bases, with 5 bases of the junction left unmatched. The CDR3 totals 14 residues. The CDR3 coding sequence is TGTGCCAGTTGGCTAGCGGGACACACCGGGGAGCTGTTTTTT. Protein: CASWLAGHTGELFF.

This sequence joins TRBV18 and TRBJ1-1; D gene unclear. This CDR3 contains 14 residues. Germline assignment: CDR1 KGHSH and CDR2 LQKENI. V was trimmed by 2 bases and J by 3 bases, leaving 10 bases between them. The CDR3 DNA is TGTGCCAGCTCACCAGCGGGCGAGGACACTGAAGCTTTCTTT. Its protein product is CASSPAGEDTEAFF.

The genes are TRBV15 and TRBJ2-2; D is unclear. Trimming took 6 bases from V and 2 from J, leaving 13 bases between them. The V gene's germline CDR1 is LNHNV and CDR2 YYDKDF (reference sequence). The CDR3 loop spans 15 amino acids. The CDR3 sequence is CATRDGDINTGELFF. The CDR3 DNA follows: TGTGCCACCAGAGACGGAGACATCAACACCGGGGAGCTGTTTTTT.

This clone was observed a single time. The chain employs TRBV7-2 and TRBJ1-5; D is unclear. This CDR3 comprises 14 residues. From germline, CDR1 is SGHTA and CDR2 FQGNSA. Trimming stripped 5 bases from V and 4 bases from J, with 12 bases between. The chain's CDR3 is CASSLRRGNQPQHF. The CDR3 DNA reads as TGTGCCAGCAGCCTGAGGAGAGGGAATCAGCCCCAGCATTTT. Full variable domain (remainder filled in from reference TRBV7-2 and TRBJ1-5): GAGVSQSPSNKVTEKGKDVELRCDPISGHTALYWYRQSLGQGLEFLIYFQGNSAPDKSGLPSDRFSAERTGGSVSTLTIQRTQQEDSAVYLCASSLRRGNQPQHFGDGTRLSIL.

This rearrangement joins TRBV18 to TRBJ1-1, with TRBD1 matching over 9 bases. This CDR3 has 14 residues. The V and J ends lost 6 bases and 1 base, in that order; junction bases with no gene match: 3. Germline V gene data show CDR1 as KGHSH and CDR2 as LQKENI. CDR3 protein: CASSGQGRNTEAFF. The CDR3 DNA reads as TGTGCCAGCTCCGGACAGGGGCGGAACACTGAAGCTTTCTTT.

This chain uses TRBV6-6 with TRBJ2-7; D not certain. The CDR3 is 12 amino acids. Germline V gene lookup returns CDR1 MNHNY and CDR2 SVGAGI (reference sequence). The V and J ends lost 5 bases and 5 bases respectively, with 10 bases between them. CDR3 amino acids: CASSRNEDEQYF. The CDR3 DNA reads as TGTGCCAGCAGTCGAAATGAGGACGAGCAGTACTTC.

V usage is TRBV7-8 and J usage is TRBJ1-3; D is perhaps TRBD1 (5 bases). Between the trimmed V and J ends, which lost 4 bases and 4 bases, there was a span of 17 bases. Germline CDR1 and CDR2: SGHVS and FQNEAQ. The CDR3 spans 16 residues. The CDR3 sequence: CASSSRSAGPGNTIYF. The CDR3 region has the DNA TGTGCCAGCAGCTCCCGTTCGGCAGGGCCAGGAAACACCATATATTTT.

This chain links TRBV20-1 with TRBJ1-1; D remains unclear. Germline V lookup: CDR1 DFQATT, CDR2 SNEGSKA (reference sequence). Trimming took 3 bases from V and 6 from J, leaving 8 bases between them. The CDR3 spans 11 residues. The CDR3 reads CSASGEAEAFF. In nucleotides, the CDR3 is TGCAGTGCTAGTGGTGAGGCTGAAGCTTTCTTT.

The chain couples TRBV19 to TRBJ2-1; TRBD2 agrees at 10 bases. V shed 0 bases and J 9 bases; nucleotides not matched to a gene: 8. CDR1 is LNHDA and CDR2 is SQIVND in the germline V gene (reference sequence). CDR3 size: 16 residues. The CDR3 here is CASSIDLASGSLEQFF. CDR3 in DNA: TGTGCCAGTAGTATAGATCTGGCTAGCGGGAGTCTTGAGCAGTTCTTC.

About this clone: Distinct nucleotide sequences in the sample also encode this CDR3. The rearrangement links TRBV10-3 to TRBJ2-5; D remains ambiguous. With 3 bases removed from V and 0 bases from J, the gap between germline ends came to 8 bases. Germline V gene sequence: CDR1 ENHRY, CDR2 SYGVKD. The CDR3 is 14 residues long. CDR3 in amino acids: CAISERDDQETQYF. Here the CDR3 DNA reads TGTGCCATCAGTGAAAGGGATGACCAAGAGACCCAGTACTTC.

J is TRBJ2-2 and V is TRBV2, with D possibly being TRBD2 (5 bases). Trimming stripped 7 bases from V and 2 bases from J, with 11 bases between. Looked up from germline, CDR1 is SNHLY and CDR2 is FYNNEI. CDR3 size: 14 residues. Here the CDR3 DNA reads TGTGCCAGCACCCTGGACTTTAACACCGGGGAGCTGTTTTTT. Amino acid sequence: CASTLDFNTGELFF.

CDR3 nucleotides: TGTGCCAGCAGTTCAGGGTTAGGGTTCTTC. It encodes CASSSGLGFF. V and J are TRBV11-3 and TRBJ2-1; TRBD1 might be the D (5 bases). Germline V gene data show CDR1 as SGHNT and CDR2 as YENEEA. The CDR3 loop spans 10 amino acids. The V and J ends lost 6 bases and 15 bases respectively, with 12 bases between them.

In its sample, this clone was seen a few times. V gene TRBV4-1 combines with J gene TRBJ2-5; D is undetermined. Deletions cut 1 base from V and 2 bases from J, with 8 bases between. The CDR3 extends over 14 amino acids. The germline CDR1 and CDR2 sequences are MGHRA and YSYEKL. For the CDR3, the DNA is TGCGCCAGCAGCCAAGTATTACAGCAAGAGACCCAGTACTTC. Translation gives CASSQVLQQETQYF.

The genes are TRBV28 and TRBJ2-5; D is ambiguous. The V end was cut by 8 bases, the J end by 5 bases, with 6 bases between. This CDR3 comprises 10 residues. Germline-derived CDR1 and CDR2 are MDHEN and SYDVKM. The CDR3 DNA reads TGTGCCAGCGGTAGGGAGACCCAGTACTTC. This encodes CASGRETQYF.

The V gene is TRBV5-1, the J gene TRBJ2-2, with D uncertain. The CDR3 sequence is 14 residues long. The V and J ends lost 0 bases and 6 bases respectively, with 9 bases between them. Germline-derived CDR1 and CDR2 are SGHRS and YFSETQ. CDR3 residues: CASSLATGAGELFF. Here the CDR3 DNA reads TGCGCCAGCAGCTTGGCCACTGGGGCCGGGGAGCTGTTTTTT. Together with reference TRBV5-1 and TRBJ2-2, the CDR3 gives the full variable domain: KAGVTQTPRYLIKTRGQQVTLSCSPISGHRSVSWYQQTPGQGLQFLFEYFSETQRNKGNFPGRFSGRQFSNSRSEMNVSTLELGDSALYLCASSLATGAGELFFGEGSRLTVL.

The V call is TRBV6-9, the J call TRBJ1-2, with D uncertain. This CDR3 contains 14 residues. V gave up 4 bases and J gave up 7 bases, with 16 bases separating them. Germline loops: CDR1 MNHGY, CDR2 SVAAGI. In nucleotides, the CDR3 is TGTGCCAGCAGTTCCCCCGCCGCCCCGGTTGGCTACACCTTC. It codes for CASSSPAAPVGYTF.

This clone was seen only a few times. The chain recombines TRBV6-5 with TRBJ1-4; the D gene is possibly TRBD1 (6 bases). Trimming took off 6 bases at V and 10 bases at J, with 18 bases between the two ends. CDR3 length: 14 amino acids. CDR1 MNHEY and CDR2 SVGAGI come from the germline V gene. The CDR3 loop reads CASRTGDSLGKLFF. For the CDR3, the DNA is TGTGCCAGCAGGACAGGAGATTCCTTGGGAAAACTGTTTTTT.

This clone was detected only a few times. The chain combines TRBV28 with TRBJ1-5; 8 bases fit TRBD1. Germline CDR1 is MDHEN and CDR2 is SYDVKM. J lost 3 bases, V lost 7 bases, and 8 bases had no gene match. This CDR3 has 15 residues. For the CDR3, the DNA is TGTGCCAGCAAAAGCCGGGACAGGCACAATCAGCCCCAGCATTTT. Residues: CASKSRDRHNQPQHF. Variable domain in full (rest from reference TRBV28 and TRBJ1-5): DVKVTQSSRYLVKRTGEKVFLECVQDMDHENMFWYRQDPGLGLRLIYFSYDVKMKEKGDIPEGYSVSREKKERFSLILESASTNQTSMYLCASKSRDRHNQPQHFGDGTRLSIL.

V usage is TRBV7-9 and J usage is TRBJ2-5, with 10 nucleotides matching TRBD1. Germline lookup yields CDR1 SEHNR and CDR2 FQNEAQ (reference sequence). V trimming: 8 bases; J trimming: 5 bases; junction bases outside the gene matches: 2. This CDR3 has 12 amino acids. The CDR3 DNA sequence: TGTGCCAGCGCGGACAGGGGGGAGACCCAGTACTTC. As protein: CASADRGETQYF.

This chain joins TRBV5-6 and TRBJ2-1, with D possibly matching TRBD2 (7 bases). Germline V gene sequence: CDR1 SGHDT, CDR2 YYEEEE. The CDR3 spans 14 residues. The V end lost 5 bases, the J end lost 6 bases, and 15 bases lay between the germline ends. Written as DNA, the CDR3 is TGTGCCAGCAGAACCCGAGGGGGGGTCAATGAGCAGTTCTTC. Protein: CASRTRGGVNEQFF.

The rearrangement uses TRBV7-9 and TRBJ2-1, with 8 bases aligning to TRBD2. The CDR3 runs to 16 residues. Per germline, CDR1 SEHNR and CDR2 FQNEAQ (reference sequence). V was pared by 5 bases and J by 9 bases, with 15 bases of the junction left unmatched. The CDR3 reads CASSLGGAGVHSEQFF. The DNA for the CDR3 is TGTGCCAGCAGCCTCGGGGGAGCGGGAGTTCATAGTGAGCAGTTCTTC.